What follows are 20 T cell receptor beta chains derived from one specimen sequenced in a study of blood T cell repertoires in COVID-19. The table came from immunoSEQ multiplex PCR; TCRdb's copy has only in-frame clones and leaves some out. This table holds around 170,000 clones, roughly 78% found once. Sequenced: peripheral blood. All receptors derive from a man in his 70s with active or convalescent COVID-19.

The DNA for the CDR3 is TGTGCCAGCAGCCAAGATTCGAGCGGGGGGTACAATGAGCAGTTCTTC. This gives the protein CASSQDSSGGYNEQFF. The chain employs TRBV4-2 and TRBJ2-1; 9 bases match TRBD2. The junction had 4 bases not matched to a gene; V was cut back by 0 bases and J by 4 bases. CDR3 size: 16 residues. Germline loops: CDR1 LGHNA, CDR2 YNFKEQ.

The chain joins TRBV30 to TRBJ1-2, with a possible D match to TRBD1 (5 bases). Germline lookup yields CDR1 GTSNPN and CDR2 SVGIG (reference sequence). The CDR3 runs to 13 residues. Between the trimmed V and J ends, which lost 8 bases and 2 bases, there was a span of 15 bases. CDR3 DNA: TGTGCCGGCCTCGGGGGGGGGAACTATGGCTACACCTTC. Translation gives CAGLGGGNYGYTF. Based on the CDR3 plus reference TRBV30 and TRBJ1-2, the full variable domain is SQTIHQWPATLVQPVGSPLSLECTVEGTSNPNLYWYRQAAGRGLQLLFYSVGIGQISSEVPQNLSASRPQDRQFILSSKKLLLSDSGFYLCAGLGGGNYGYTFGSGTRLTVV.

The V gene is TRBV12-1, the J gene TRBJ1-3. TRBV12-1 is a pseudogene locus. This CDR3 region has 15 residues. The CDR3 region is CASSPPRGSGNTIYF. CDR3 sequence (DNA): TGTGCCAGCAGCCCTCCCCGGGGGTCTGGAAACACCATATATTTT.

The chain links TRBV4-1 to TRBJ1-4, with a tentative D call TRBD1 (5 bases). Trimming pared 0 bases from V and 0 bases from J, leaving 17 bases between. Germline V gives CDR1 MGHRA, CDR2 YSYEKL. CDR3 length: 19 amino acids. As DNA, the CDR3 is TGCGCCAGCAGCCAAGATCGACAGATCCAACTCTCAACTAATGAAAAACTGTTTTTT. Protein product: CASSQDRQIQLSTNEKLFF.

The genes are TRBV6-1 and TRBJ2-5; TRBD1 is a possible D gene (6 bases). This CDR3 comprises 14 residues. V lost 2 bases to trimming and J lost 3 bases, with 10 bases between them. The germline V gene has CDR1 MNHNS and CDR2 SASEGT. As DNA, the CDR3 is TGTGCCAGCAGTGAATCTAGGGGGAAAGAGACCCAGTACTTC. This sequence encodes CASSESRGKETQYF.

This sequence joins TRBV14 and TRBJ2-1; D is perhaps TRBD2 (5 bases). The CDR3 is 15 residues long. V lost 0 bases, J lost 3 bases, and 9 bases lay in between. Germline CDR1 and CDR2: SGHDN and FVKESK. This CDR3 reads CASSQEPRGYNEQFF. CDR3 coding DNA: TGTGCCAGCAGCCAAGAACCCCGGGGCTACAATGAGCAGTTCTTC. The variable domain in full, completed from reference TRBV14 and TRBJ2-1, reads EAGVTQFPSHSVIEKGQTVTLRCDPISGHDNLYWYRRVMGKEIKFLLHFVKESKQDESGMPNNRFLAERTGGTYSTLKVQPAELEDSGVYFCASSQEPRGYNEQFFGPGTRLTVL.

The J gene is TRBJ1-4, the V gene TRBV3-1 (or the pseudogene TRBV3-2); a weak D match, TRBD1 (5 bases). Trimming cost V 6 bases and J 4 bases, with 12 bases left between them. Germline V gives CDR1 LGHDT, CDR2 YNNKEL (reference sequence). The CDR3 contains 14 residues. In DNA form, the CDR3 reads TGTGCCAGCAGTCTGGGGCTGGGTAATGAAAAACTGTTTTTT. This translates into CASSLGLGNEKLFF.

The genes are TRBV13 and TRBJ2-1, with TRBD2 matching over 9 bases. This CDR3 is 15 amino acids long. Germline V CDR1 and CDR2: PRHDT, FYEKMQ (reference sequence). The ends lost 5 bases at V and 8 bases at J; junction bases unmatched: 10. The CDR3 coding sequence is TGTGCCAGCAGCGTTGGCGGGAGGGCCCTCTATGAGCAGTTCTTC. Its translation: CASSVGGRALYEQFF.

The gene calls are TRBV5-1 and TRBJ2-3; D gene unclear. The ends were cut back, 3 bases at V and 0 bases at J, with 8 bases in the middle. This CDR3 contains 14 residues. The germline V gene encodes CDR1 SGHRS and CDR2 YFSETQ. CDR3: CASSYDSSTDTQYF. The CDR3 bases are TGCGCCAGCAGCTACGACTCTAGCACAGATACGCAGTATTTT. Full variable domain (rest looked up from reference TRBV5-1 and TRBJ2-3): KAGVTQTPRYLIKTRGQQVTLSCSPISGHRSVSWYQQTPGQGLQFLFEYFSETQRNKGNFPGRFSGRQFSNSRSEMNVSTLELGDSALYLCASSYDSSTDTQYFGPGTRLTVL.

The CDR3 nucleotides read TGTGCCAGCAGCCAAGATCTGACAGGGGGCCTCTCCTACGAGCAGTACTTC. Translated, it gives CASSQDLTGGLSYEQYF. The chain couples TRBV4-2 to TRBJ2-7; 10 bases fit TRBD1. Germline V gene data show CDR1 as LGHNA and CDR2 as YNFKEQ. With V trimmed by 0 bases and J by 0 bases, 5 bases remained unmatched. The CDR3 consists of 17 residues.

This clone was recorded once. J is TRBJ1-2 and V is TRBV11-2; weak D call: TRBD1 (5 bases). CDR3 length: 14 residues. Between the trimmed V and J ends, which lost 0 bases and 7 bases, there was a span of 12 bases. In germline, CDR1 is SGHAT, CDR2 FQNNGV. The DNA of the CDR3 is TGTGCCAGCAGCTTAGAGTCCCAGGGAGGTGGCTACACCTTC. Amino acid sequence: CASSLESQGGGYTF. The full variable domain, its missing parts supplied by reference TRBV11-2 and TRBJ1-2, is EAGVAQSPRYKIIEKRQSVAFWCNPISGHATLYWYQQILGQGPKLLIQFQNNGVVDDSQLPKDRFSAERLKGVDSTLKIQPAKLEDSAVYLCASSLESQGGGYTFGSGTRLTVV.

This clone was counted between two and nine times. V gene TRBV16 combines with J gene TRBJ1-2, with TRBD1 as a possible D gene (6 bases). Germline V gene sequence: CDR1 KGHSY, CDR2 FQNENV. V was cut by 4 bases and J by 6 bases, with 18 bases left in between. There are 15 residues in the CDR3. The CDR3 here is CASSPGLVPGDGYTF. The CDR3 region has the DNA TGTGCCAGCAGCCCTGGATTAGTCCCAGGGGATGGCTACACCTTC.

V is TRBV7-9 and J is TRBJ2-3; 9 nucleotides line up with TRBD2. Germline V gene lookup returns CDR1 SEHNR and CDR2 FQNEAQ (reference sequence). J gave up 1 base and V 5 bases, and 7 bases lay outside the gene matches. There are 16 residues in the CDR3. The CDR3 nucleotides are TGTGCCAGCAGCGCCCCCGCTAGCGGGGGCACAGATACGCAGTATTTT. Translation: CASSAPASGGTDTQYF. Looking up the rest from reference TRBV7-9 and TRBJ2-3 gives the full variable domain: DTGVSQNPRHKITKRGQNVTFRCDPISEHNRLYWYRQTLGQGPEFLTYFQNEAQLEKSRLLSDRFSAERPKGSFSTLEIQRTEQGDSAMYLCASSAPASGGTDTQYFGPGTRLTVL.

The V gene is TRBV7-9, the J gene TRBJ2-1; 8 bases align to TRBD1. Germline CDR1 is SEHNR and CDR2 is FQNEAQ (reference sequence). With V trimmed by 2 bases and J by 6 bases, 3 bases remained unmatched. The CDR3 is 14 amino acids. The CDR3 region is CASSLQGAVNEQFF. Written as DNA, the CDR3 is TGTGCCAGCAGCTTACAGGGGGCTGTCAATGAGCAGTTCTTC.

The chain employs TRBV13 and TRBJ2-2, with 10 bases matching TRBD2. V shed 4 bases and J 8 bases; nucleotides not matched to a gene: 7. Per the germline V gene, CDR1 is PRHDT and CDR2 is FYEKMQ (reference sequence). The CDR3 is made up of 15 amino acids. The CDR3 coding sequence is TGTGCCAGCAGCTCGGCTAGCGGGGGCTTGGGGGAGCTGTTTTTT. As protein: CASSSASGGLGELFF.

The rearrangement links TRBV4-3 to TRBJ2-3; 7 nucleotides line up with TRBD1. The CDR3 is made up of 14 amino acids. In germline, CDR1 is LGHNA, CDR2 YSLEER. V lost 4 bases to trimming and J lost 7 bases; unmatched junction nucleotides: 8. The CDR3 spells CASSPGQRRNTQYF. CDR3 in DNA: TGCGCCAGCAGCCCGGGACAGAGAAGAAATACGCAGTATTTT.

The chain joins TRBV19 to TRBJ1-1; 7 bases are shared with TRBD1. The J segment lost 0 bases and the V segment lost 5 bases, leaving 3 bases of the junction unmatched. The CDR3 consists of 14 residues. Germline V lookup: CDR1 LNHDA, CDR2 SQIVND (reference sequence). The DNA for the CDR3 is TGTGCCAGTAGTCGGACAGGTATGAACACTGAAGCTTTCTTT. Protein product: CASSRTGMNTEAFF.

The table lists this clone with a few counts. The chain uses TRBV5-1 and TRBJ1-1; no definite D call. CDR3 length equals 13 residues. Germline V gene lookup returns CDR1 SGHRS and CDR2 YFSETQ. Trimming cost V 0 bases and J 8 bases, with 11 bases left between them. The chain's CDR3 is CASSLAGSYEAFF. CDR3 nucleotide sequence: TGCGCCAGCAGCTTGGCCGGGTCGTACGAAGCTTTCTTT.

This chain uses TRBV4-1 with TRBJ1-3; D not resolved. In germline, CDR1 is MGHRA, CDR2 YSYEKL. V was shortened by 0 bases and J by 8 bases, with 14 bases between the two germline ends. The CDR3 has 15 residues. CDR3: CASSQDAFARDTIYF. DNA of the CDR3: TGCGCCAGCAGCCAAGATGCCTTTGCTCGAGACACCATATATTTT.

This clone showed up just a few times. The chain couples TRBV3-1 (or the pseudogene TRBV3-2) to TRBJ2-1; 8 bases fit TRBD2. The CDR3 contains 18 residues. V lost 1 base, J lost 3 bases, and 11 bases stayed unmatched. The germline V gene has CDR1 LGHDT and CDR2 YNNKEL (reference sequence). The CDR3 region is CASSQARGGAGGYNEQFF. In DNA, the CDR3 is TGTGCCAGCAGCCAAGCTAGGGGCGGCGCGGGGGGCTACAATGAGCAGTTCTTC.